A selection of T cell receptor beta chains follows, all from one sample in a study of post-analysis software for immune sequencing data. TCRdb re-derived calls from the PCR reads in MiXCR, one entry per CDR3 protein. The sample carries approximately 730,000 distinct CDR3 sequences, 46% recorded once. The material sequenced was blood. The receptors stem from a girl aged 10 to 17 with multiple sclerosis. CDR3s include the opening cysteine and the closing phenylalanine or tryptophan. D genes are given only for firm matches. The size of a clone is reported for some rows only, either as once, few or many, or as a class for expanded clones.

size,D,length,V,J,CDR3,DNA
few,NA,13,TRBV7-6,TRBJ2-7,CASSLAGADEQYF,TGTGCCAGCAGCTTAGCGGGAGCGGACGAGCAGTACTTC
once,NA,12,TRBV29-1,TRBJ2-7,CSVGDKSYEQYF,TGCAGCGTTGGGGACAAGTCCTACGAGCAGTACTTC
NA,NA,14,TRBV24-1,TRBJ1-2,CATSDFGRSYGYTF,TGTGCCACCAGTGATTTCGGGAGATCCTATGGCTACACCTTC
few,TRBD2,17,TRBV20-1,TRBJ2-7,CSALAGLAGESPYEQYF,TGCAGTGCCCTCGCGGGCCTAGCGGGAGAATCCCCCTACGAGCAGTACTTC
NA,NA,14,TRBV7-2,TRBJ2-5,CASSLARGSKTQYF,TGTGCCAGCAGCTTAGCGCGGGGAAGTAAGACCCAGTACTTC
NA,NA,16,TRBV12-3/TRBV12-4,TRBJ2-3,CASSLVRWMSADTEYF,TGTGCCAGCAGTTTAGTGAGGTGGATGAGCGCAGATACGGAATATTTT
NA,TRBD2,16,TRBV7-2,TRBJ2-1,CASSSISRLAAHEQFF,TGTGCCAGCAGCTCCATCTCACGACTAGCGGCCCATGAGCAGTTCTTC
NA,TRBD1,14,TRBV4-1,TRBJ2-1,CASRDRDLTNEQFF,TGCGCCAGCAGGGACAGGGATTTAACCAATGAGCAGTTCTTC
NA,TRBD2,13,TRBV5-6,TRBJ2-7,CTSSPGTSYEQYF,TGTACCAGCAGCCCCGGGACTAGCTACGAGCAGTACTTC
NA,NA,12,TRBV2,TRBJ2-4,CASSVGKNIQYF,TGTGCCAGCAGTGTGGGCAAAAACATTCAGTACTTC
NA,TRBD2,15,TRBV14,TRBJ2-1,CASSVGTSMINEQFF,TGTGCCAGCAGCGTCGGGACTAGCATGATTAATGAGCAGTTCTTC
few,NA,12,TRBV10-3,TRBJ1-2,CAIRTTNYGYTF,TGTGCCATCCGCACGACTAACTATGGCTACACCTTC
few,TRBD1,15,TRBV27,TRBJ2-7,CASSFTGVGSYEQYF,TGTGCCAGCAGTTTTACAGGGGTGGGTTCCTACGAGCAGTACTTC
few,TRBD2,17,TRBV5-1,TRBJ2-1,CASSRGLAGGTGNEQFF,TGCGCCAGCAGCCGGGGACTAGCGGGAGGGACAGGGAATGAGCAGTTCTTC
NA,NA,14,TRBV6-6,TRBJ1-4,CASSSPPGYEKLFF,TGTGCCAGCAGTTCCCCCCCAGGGTATGAAAAACTGTTTTTT
NA,NA,11,TRBV29-1,TRBJ1-4,CSVEGGEKRFF,TGCAGCGTTGAGGGCGGTGAAAAACGGTTTTTT
few,TRBD1,17,TRBV5-1,TRBJ2-6,CASSIQGGTSGANVLTF,TGCGCCAGCAGCATACAGGGGGGAACTTCTGGGGCCAACGTCCTGACTTTC
NA,NA,13,TRBV6-1,TRBJ1-4,CASSERREEKLFF,TGTGCCAGCAGTGAACGGCGGGAGGAAAAACTGTTTTTT
few,TRBD1,13,TRBV15,TRBJ1-2,CATSRDRAYGYTF,TGTGCCACCAGCCGGGACAGGGCCTATGGCTACACCTTC
few,TRBD2,16,TRBV12-3/TRBV12-4,TRBJ2-5,CASSLGVAGAWETQYF,TGTGCCAGCAGCCTCGGGGTAGCGGGAGCGTGGGAGACCCAGTACTTC
NA,NA,16,TRBV20-1,TRBJ1-4,CSARPLDLLLNEKLFF,TGCAGTGCTAGACCCCTGGACCTCCTCCTTAATGAAAAACTGTTTTTT
NA,NA,13,TRBV7-3,TRBJ2-3,CASSLNVPDTQYF,TGTGCCAGCAGCTTAAACGTTCCAGATACGCAGTATTTT
NA,TRBD2,14,TRBV20-1,TRBJ2-3,CSARLAGPTDTQYF,TGCAGTGCTAGACTAGCGGGACCCACAGATACGCAGTATTTT
NA,TRBD1,14,TRBV27,TRBJ2-7,CASSRDSQGYEQYF,TGTGCCAGCAGCCGGGACAGCCAGGGCTACGAGCAGTACTTC
NA,NA,14,TRBV18,TRBJ2-3,CASSPYRGADTQYF,TGTGCCAGCTCACCGTATAGGGGTGCAGATACGCAGTATTTT
NA,NA,15,TRBV12-3/TRBV12-4,TRBJ2-3,CASSFASGSTEKLYF,NA
few,NA,16,TRBV7-2,TRBJ1-2,CASSLARAGRGGGYTF,TGTGCCAGCAGCTTAGCGAGGGCAGGGCGGGGTGGTGGCTACACCTTC
NA,NA,14,TRBV7-2,TRBJ2-7,CASRGHPSSYEQYF,TGTGCCAGCAGAGGACACCCGAGCTCCTACGAGCAGTACTTC
NA,TRBD2,17,TRBV5-1,TRBJ2-3,CASSLVAGVSETDTQYF,TGCGCCAGCAGCTTAGTAGCGGGAGTGAGTGAGACAGATACGCAGTATTTT
many,TRBD2,16,TRBV7-3,TRBJ2-3,CASSLGLAGDTDTQYF,TGTGCCAGCAGCTTAGGCCTAGCGGGAGACACAGATACGCAGTATTTT
few,NA,14,TRBV12-3/TRBV12-4,TRBJ2-2,CASSLTGPTGELFF,TGTGCCAGCAGTTTAACAGGACCCACCGGGGAGCTGTTTTTT
few,NA,14,TRBV29-1,TRBJ1-1,CSAGVVAENTEAFF,TGCAGCGCAGGGGTGGTCGCGGAGAACACTGAAGCTTTCTTT
NA,NA,13,TRBV6-5,TRBJ2-7,CASSWRGVHEQYF,TGTGCCAGCAGTTGGAGGGGCGTCCACGAGCAGTACTTC
NA,NA,12,TRBV7-2,TRBJ2-1,CASSLENVEQFF,TGTGCCAGCAGCTTAGAGAATGTCGAGCAGTTCTTC
NA,NA,18,TRBV7-6,TRBJ2-3,CASSLGFGAGSSTDTQYF,TGTGCCAGCAGCTTAGGTTTTGGGGCAGGTTCGAGCACAGATACGCAGTATTTT
NA,NA,15,TRBV27,TRBJ2-7,CASSPYNGDGYEQYF,TGTGCCAGCAGTCCCTATAATGGGGACGGCTACGAGCAGTACTTC
NA,NA,15,TRBV29-1,TRBJ2-7,CSVGEDGPALDEQYF,TGCAGCGTGGGGGAGGATGGGCCGGCTCTCGACGAGCAGTACTTC
few,NA,14,TRBV9,TRBJ1-1,CASSAQGLDTEAFF,TGTGCCAGCAGCGCACAGGGTTTAGACACTGAAGCTTTCTTT
few,NA,14,TRBV7-9,TRBJ2-7,CASSSPDDPVEQYF,TGTGCCAGCAGCTCCCCCGACGACCCCGTCGAGCAGTACTTC
NA,TRBD2,17,TRBV7-8,TRBJ2-3,CASSFGLAGGPLDTQYF,TGTGCCAGCAGCTTCGGACTAGCGGGAGGTCCCTTGGATACGCAGTATTTT